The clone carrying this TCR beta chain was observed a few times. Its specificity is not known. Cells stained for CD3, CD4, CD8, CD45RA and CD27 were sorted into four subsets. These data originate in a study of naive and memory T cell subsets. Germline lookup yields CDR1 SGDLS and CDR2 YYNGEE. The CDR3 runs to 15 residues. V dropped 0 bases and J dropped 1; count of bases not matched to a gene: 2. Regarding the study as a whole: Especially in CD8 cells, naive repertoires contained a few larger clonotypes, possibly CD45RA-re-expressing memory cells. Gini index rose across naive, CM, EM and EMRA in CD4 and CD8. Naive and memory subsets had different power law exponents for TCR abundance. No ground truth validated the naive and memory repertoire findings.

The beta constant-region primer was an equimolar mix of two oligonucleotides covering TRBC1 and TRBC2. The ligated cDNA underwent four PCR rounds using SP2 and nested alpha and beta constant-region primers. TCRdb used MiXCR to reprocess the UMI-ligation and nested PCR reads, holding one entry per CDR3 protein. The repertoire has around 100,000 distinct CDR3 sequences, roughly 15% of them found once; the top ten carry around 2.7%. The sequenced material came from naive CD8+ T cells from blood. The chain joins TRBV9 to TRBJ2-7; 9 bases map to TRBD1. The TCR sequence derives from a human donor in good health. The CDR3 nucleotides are TGTGCCAGCAGCGTAGGTGGGACAGGGTCCTACGAGCAGTACTTC. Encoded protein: CASSVGGTGSYEQYF.